Presented here are 11 T cell receptor beta chains from one specimen sequenced in a study of vaccination and CD4 T cells after COVID-19. Described treatment: roughly 11-day PBMC culture with coronavirus spike peptide pools or control peptides (ViraFEST assay). The antigens these receptors bind are not known. Once obtained from cultured CD4+ T cells, the DNA was sequenced using the Oncomine TCR Beta short-read assay. TCRdb used MiXCR to reprocess the PCR reads, holding one entry per CDR3 protein. This table holds 15,000 or so distinct CDR3 sequences, 40% found once. The sample comprised CD4+ T cells from blood, cultured in vitro. The receptors were gathered from a human donor who had recovered from COVID-19.

This rearrangement joins TRBV4-2 to TRBJ2-3, with a possible D match to TRBD2 (6 bases). Germline V CDR1 and CDR2: LGHNA, YNFKEQ. With 4 bases removed from V and 0 bases from J, the gap between germline ends came to 17 bases. CDR3 size: 17 residues. For the CDR3, the DNA is TGTGCCAGCAGCCCCCAAAAAGCGGGCCGGAGCACAGATACGCAGTATTTT. Translating gives CASSPQKAGRSTDTQYF.

About this clonotype itself: The junction differs from germline at one of its ends, possibly a read error. V and J are TRBV7-9 and TRBJ2-5; D is possibly TRBD1 (6 bases). The germline CDR1 and CDR2 sequences are SEHNR and FQNEAQ (reference sequence). The CDR3 contains 14 residues. The CDR3 DNA reads TGTGCCAGCAGCCCCTGGGCAGGGGAAGAGACCCTGTACTTC. Its translation is CASSPWAGEETLYF.

This clonotype was recorded once. This CDR3 reads CASSQEPGLAWDTQYF. CDR3 DNA: TGTGCCAGCAGCCAAGAACCGGGACTAGCGTGGGATACGCAGTATTTT. The rearrangement links TRBV4-2 to TRBJ2-3, with 10 bases lining up with TRBD2. The germline CDR1 and CDR2 sequences are LGHNA and YNFKEQ. V shed 0 bases and J 6 bases; nucleotides not matched to a gene: 6. The CDR3 runs 16 residues.

This clonotype was detected once. This chain uses TRBV30 with TRBJ2-7; D perhaps matches TRBD1 (5 bases). V lost 0 bases to trimming and J lost 5 bases, with 20 bases between them. Germline values: CDR1 GTSNPN, CDR2 SVGIG (reference sequence). The CDR3 sequence is 16 residues long. This chain's CDR3 is CAWSVGPGQGADEQYF. The CDR3 nucleotides are TGTGCCTGGAGTGTTGGCCCCGGCCAGGGCGCGGACGAGCAGTACTTC.

This clonotype has just a few counts. The chain links TRBV6-1 to TRBJ1-6; D gene uncertain. The CDR3 extends over 15 amino acids. Trimming left V 5 bases short and J 0 bases short, with 8 bases between. CDR1 and CDR2 (germline): MNHNS, SASEGT. The CDR3 region has the DNA TGTGCCAGCAGTCCGCTTTTCTCCTATAATTCACCCCTCCACTTT. Protein sequence: CASSPLFSYNSPLHF.

V usage is TRBV28 and J usage is TRBJ2-7; 7 bases fit TRBD1. The length of the CDR3 is 16 residues. Germline CDR1 MDHEN, CDR2 SYDVKM. The V and J ends lost 5 bases and 0 bases, in that order; junction bases with no gene match: 10. CDR3: CASSPPTGIPSYEQYF. The CDR3 coding sequence is TGTGCCAGCAGTCCGCCGACAGGGATCCCCTCCTACGAGCAGTACTTC.

This clonotype was detected a few times. The rearrangement links TRBV19 to TRBJ1-1; D possibly corresponds to TRBD1 (5 bases). Trimming cost V 3 bases and J 1 base, with 15 bases left between them. The germline CDR1 and CDR2 sequences are LNHDA and SQIVND (reference sequence). The CDR3 is 16 amino acids. In DNA, the CDR3 is TGTGCCAGTAGTATCGACAGCAAGGGTGGGAACACTGAAGCTTTCTTT. Its translation is CASSIDSKGGNTEAFF.

This chain uses TRBV27 with TRBJ2-7, with D tentatively TRBD2 (6 bases). This CDR3 is built from 13 residues. Germline V gives CDR1 MNHEY, CDR2 SMNVEV (reference sequence). V lost 2 bases, J lost 4 bases, and 9 bases lay in between. Written as DNA, the CDR3 is TGTGCCAGCAGTTTACAAGGGAGGTACGAGCAGTACTTC. This encodes CASSLQGRYEQYF.

In its sample, this clonotype was seen once. This chain links TRBV28 with TRBJ2-7; D is possibly TRBD1 (5 bases). CDR1 and CDR2 from the germline V gene are MDHEN and SYDVKM. This CDR3 comprises 18 residues. Trimming removed 5 bases from V and 3 bases from J, with 26 bases in between. CDR3 sequence reads: CASSPPSLLSPGFYEQYF. CDR3 nucleotides: TGTGCCAGCAGTCCCCCGTCGCTCTTGAGTCCAGGGTTCTACGAGCAGTACTTC. The variable domain in full, completed from reference TRBV28 and TRBJ2-7, reads DVKVTQSSRYLVKRTGEKVFLECVQDMDHENMFWYRQDPGLGLRLIYFSYDVKMKEKGDIPEGYSVSREKKERFSLILESASTNQTSMYLCASSPPSLLSPGFYEQYFGPGTRLTVT.

This clonotype showed up just a few times. The genes are TRBV6-1 and TRBJ2-7; 7 bases line up with TRBD1. The CDR3 consists of 13 residues. The V gene end was trimmed by 5 bases and the J gene end by 2 bases; junction bases not matched to a gene: 3. Germline loops: CDR1 MNHNS, CDR2 SASEGT. The CDR3 DNA reads as TGTGCCAGCAGTCGGGACAGAACCTACGAGCAGTACTTC. Amino acids: CASSRDRTYEQYF.

The CDR3 DNA sequence: TGTGCCAGCAGCCGAGACGTTAACCGGGAGCAGTACTTC. It specifies CASSRDVNREQYF. The V gene is TRBV7-3, the J gene TRBJ2-7; D not resolved. The V gene lost 5 bases and the J gene lost 7 bases, with 15 bases spanning the gap. Germline values: CDR1 SGHTA, CDR2 FQGTGA. The CDR3 sequence is 13 residues long.